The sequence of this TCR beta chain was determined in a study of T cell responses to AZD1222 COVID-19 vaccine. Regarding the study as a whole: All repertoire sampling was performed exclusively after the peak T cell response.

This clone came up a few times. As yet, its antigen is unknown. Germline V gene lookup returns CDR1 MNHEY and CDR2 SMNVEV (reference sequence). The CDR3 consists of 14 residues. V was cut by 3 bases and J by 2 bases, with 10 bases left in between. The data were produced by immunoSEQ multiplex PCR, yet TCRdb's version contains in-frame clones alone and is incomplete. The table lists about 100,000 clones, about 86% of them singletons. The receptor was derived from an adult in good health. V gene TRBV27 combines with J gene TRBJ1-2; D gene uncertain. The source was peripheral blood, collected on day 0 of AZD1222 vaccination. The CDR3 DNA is TGTGCCAGCAGTTTCAGGACGGGGAACTATGGCTACACCTTC. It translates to CASSFRTGNYGYTF.